This T cell receptor beta chain is drawn from a study of blood T cell repertoires in COVID-19. Study background: Samples representing acute and convalescent COVID-19 were sourced from the United States, Italy and Spain. PBMCs, B-cell-depleted T cells, or T cells were the source of the cDNA or gDNA that made up the material.

As handled by the study authors: Nucleated cell counts were estimated from reference gene primer amplification. TCRdb's table, derived via immunoSEQ multiplex PCR, lists solely in-frame clones and lacks some. The V and J calls and clone size come from that table; D and trimming were worked out from the DNA. The table lists approximately 280,000 clones, less than 85% of them singletons. Seattle patient enrollment occurred during active infection, with longitudinal follow-up thereafter. Germline loops: CDR1 SGHRS, CDR2 YFSETQ. The length of the CDR3 is 14 residues. V lost 6 bases to trimming and J lost 5 bases, with 14 bases between them.

This TCR came from a human donor with COVID-19, enrolled during active disease. The donor label of this sample is uncertain. The chain links TRBV5-1 to TRBJ2-2; D unclear. Sequences were obtained from peripheral blood. Here the CDR3 reads CASTLPGLTGELFF. The CDR3 DNA reads TGCGCCAGCACCCTCCCAGGTCTTACCGGGGAGCTGTTTTTT.